Following are 25 T cell receptor beta chains from one sample sequenced in a study of blood T cell repertoires in COVID-19. Libraries were prepared by immunoSEQ multiplex PCR; TCRdb keeps only in-frame clonotypes and omits some of them. The repertoire holds around 200,000 clones, with roughly 87% as singletons. Sample: PBMCs or T cells enriched from blood (not recorded which). These receptors came from a man aged 18 to 30 with acute COVID-19.

CDR3 sequence (DNA): TGTGCCAGCAGTTTAGGGGGGGCAGGGGCAGATACGCAGTATTTT. Protein product: CASSLGGAGADTQYF. The chain employs TRBV28 and TRBJ2-3; TRBD2 might be the D (7 bases). The CDR3 extends over 15 amino acids. Trimming shortened V by 2 bases and J by 4 bases, and 13 bases separated the two germline ends. From germline, CDR1 is MDHEN and CDR2 SYDVKM.

This clone was recorded only once. This rearrangement joins TRBV3-1 (or the pseudogene TRBV3-2) to TRBJ2-7, with D hard to call. The germline V and J ends were trimmed by 0 bases and 1 base, with 4 bases remaining between them. Germline V CDR1 and CDR2: LGHDT, YNNKEL (reference sequence). CDR3 length: 13 residues. CDR3 region: CASSQDGSYEQYF. CDR3 in DNA: TGTGCCAGCAGCCAAGACGGTTCCTACGAGCAGTACTTC.

The gene calls are TRBV19 and TRBJ2-3; TRBD2 matches at 11 bases. CDR3 length: 15 residues. The V and J ends lost 1 base and 6 bases, in that order; junction bases with no gene match: 3. CDR1 is LNHDA, CDR2 SQIVND, per germline (reference sequence). CDR3 nucleotides: TGTGCCAGTAGTATAGGCCTAGCGGGAGGTGATACGCAGTATTTT. This gives the protein CASSIGLAGGDTQYF.

The V call is TRBV12-3 or TRBV12-4, the J call TRBJ2-1; no clear D. Trimming stripped 3 bases from V and 6 bases from J, with 3 bases between. This CDR3 has 11 amino acids. CDR3 nucleotide sequence: TGTGCCAGCAGTTTGGCCAATGAGCAGTTCTTC. As protein: CASSLANEQFF.

J is TRBJ1-2 and V is TRBV28; TRBD1 agrees at 7 bases. The CDR3 totals 13 residues. Germline assignment: CDR1 MDHEN and CDR2 SYDVKM. J was trimmed by 8 bases and V by 2 bases; bases with no gene match: 5. The CDR3 DNA follows: TGTGCCAGCAGTTTAAGGGGGCCGTACGGCTACACCTTC. As protein: CASSLRGPYGYTF.

The rearrangement uses TRBV27 and TRBJ1-2; D unresolved. V was shortened by 8 bases and J by 3 bases, with 13 bases between the two germline ends. Germline V lookup: CDR1 MNHEY, CDR2 SMNVEV (reference sequence). This CDR3 is built from 13 residues. The CDR3 nucleotides read TGTGCCAGCCGCCGGTTTTCTGACTATGGCTACACCTTC. Its translation: CASRRFSDYGYTF.

This clone has only a few counts. V usage is TRBV27 and J usage is TRBJ2-3; no clear D gene. CDR1 is MNHEY, CDR2 SMNVEV, per germline (reference sequence). The CDR3 covers 15 residues. Trimming took off 5 bases at V and 0 bases at J, with 12 bases between the two ends. Here the CDR3 reads CASSPKPESTDTQYF. CDR3 DNA sequence: TGTGCCAGCAGTCCAAAACCGGAGAGCACAGATACGCAGTATTTT.

The chain couples TRBV27 to TRBJ1-1; D not certain. Trimming left V 10 bases short and J 2 bases short, with 17 bases between. CDR1 is MNHEY and CDR2 is SMNVEV in the germline V gene (reference sequence). CDR3 length: 14 residues. CDR3 sequence reads: CATPPRRANTEAFF. The CDR3 nucleotides read TGTGCCACCCCCCCCAGGAGGGCCAACACTGAAGCTTTCTTT.

This clone has just a few counts. The chain couples TRBV7-9 to TRBJ2-7; no clear D. The CDR3 has 11 amino acids. V was pared by 4 bases and J by 7 bases, with 8 bases between. Looked up from germline, CDR1 is SEHNR and CDR2 is FQNEAQ (reference sequence). The CDR3 here is CASSSPGEQYF. Written as DNA, the CDR3 is TGTGCCAGCAGCTCCCCGGGTGAGCAGTACTTC.

The chain is built from TRBV15 and TRBJ1-4; D may be TRBD1 (6 bases). Germline-derived CDR1 and CDR2 are LNHNV and YYDKDF (reference sequence). V lost 0 bases, J lost 7 bases, and 6 bases lay in between. The CDR3 has 13 residues. The CDR3 DNA is TGTGCCACCAGCAGAGAAGGGGGTGAAAAACTGTTTTTT. It codes for CATSREGGEKLFF.

The V gene is TRBV19, the J gene TRBJ1-1; 7 bases are shared with TRBD1. The germline V gene has CDR1 LNHDA and CDR2 SQIVND (reference sequence). V shed 7 bases, J shed 10 bases, and the junction held 6 bases outside the gene matches. The CDR3 contains 11 residues. The CDR3 region is CASTADRVAFF. The CDR3 DNA follows: TGTGCCAGTACCGCCGACAGGGTAGCTTTCTTT.

V is TRBV6-5 and J is TRBJ2-3; TRBD2 might be the D (5 bases). This CDR3 is built from 13 residues. Germline CDR1 reads MNHEY; CDR2 reads SVGAGI. The V and J ends lost 6 bases and 3 bases respectively, with 10 bases between them. The chain's CDR3 is CASRSEGTDTQYF. In DNA, the CDR3 is TGTGCCAGCAGGAGCGAGGGAACAGATACGCAGTATTTT.

This chain uses TRBV28 with TRBJ2-1; D ambiguous. The germline gives CDR1 MDHEN, CDR2 SYDVKM. CDR3 length equals 13 residues. V dropped 6 bases and J dropped 8 bases, with 14 bases sitting between them. CDR3 sequence reads: CASSRIERYEQFF. CDR3 nucleotides: TGTGCCAGCAGCCGCATTGAGCGCTATGAGCAGTTCTTC. The variable domain in full, completed from reference TRBV28 and TRBJ2-1, reads DVKVTQSSRYLVKRTGEKVFLECVQDMDHENMFWYRQDPGLGLRLIYFSYDVKMKEKGDIPEGYSVSREKKERFSLILESASTNQTSMYLCASSRIERYEQFFGPGTRLTVL.

This clone was seen only once. This chain uses TRBV28 with TRBJ1-4; TRBD1 aligns across 7 bases. V was clipped by 5 bases and J by 4 bases; unmatched bases: 10. The length of the CDR3 is 16 residues. Germline loops: CDR1 MDHEN, CDR2 SYDVKM. Written as DNA, the CDR3 is TGTGCCAGCAGTAACCGACCGGGACAGAGTAATGAAAAACTGTTTTTT. This sequence encodes CASSNRPGQSNEKLFF.

This clone was seen a few times. The chain has TRBV4-3 and TRBJ1-2; 7 nucleotides line up with TRBD1. The CDR3 has 15 residues. In germline, CDR1 is LGHNA, CDR2 YSLEER. V was clipped by 4 bases and J by 2 bases; unmatched bases: 7. CDR3 bases: TGCGCCAGCAGCCCCGAGGTAGGGGGCAACTATGGCTACACCTTC. Amino acid sequence: CASSPEVGGNYGYTF.

V and J are TRBV28 and TRBJ1-5; 9 nucleotides line up with TRBD1. Germline CDR1 reads MDHEN; CDR2 reads SYDVKM. The CDR3 totals 19 residues. V was pared by 3 bases and J by 3 bases, with 15 bases of the junction left unmatched. CDR3 sequence (DNA): TGTGCCAGCAGTTTTCCGGGACAGGGAATCAGATCCTTCAATCAGCCCCAGCATTTT. It encodes CASSFPGQGIRSFNQPQHF.

This clone was picked up one time. The chain carries TRBV25-1 and TRBJ1-1, with TRBD1 as a possible D gene (5 bases). The CDR3 loop spans 18 amino acids. Trimming pared 3 bases from V and 1 base from J, leaving 21 bases between. Germline lookup yields CDR1 MGHDK and CDR2 SYGVNS. The CDR3 spells CASSDAAGPAEKNTEAFF. CDR3 nucleotide sequence: TGTGCCAGCAGTGATGCCGCAGGGCCAGCTGAAAAGAACACTGAAGCTTTCTTT. Looking up the rest from reference TRBV25-1 and TRBJ1-1 gives the full variable domain: EADIYQTPRYLVIGTGKKITLECSQTMGHDKMYWYQQDPGMELHLIHYSYGVNSTEKGDLSSESTVSRIRTEHFPLTLESARPSHTSQYLCASSDAAGPAEKNTEAFFGQGTRLTVV.

This chain joins TRBV11-2 and TRBJ2-1; possibly TRBD1 for D (6 bases). Between the trimmed V and J ends, which lost 5 bases and 9 bases, there was a span of 17 bases. Germline V CDR1 and CDR2: SGHAT, FQNNGV. The CDR3 is 14 amino acids. CDR3 region: CASSPGSGVSEQFF. CDR3 nucleotide sequence: TGTGCCAGCAGCCCCGGATCAGGGGTGAGTGAGCAGTTCTTC.

The genes are TRBV28 and TRBJ2-2; the D is unclear. CDR3 length: 12 amino acids. V gave up 3 bases and J gave up 5 bases, with 4 bases separating them. Germline V gene data show CDR1 as MDHEN and CDR2 as SYDVKM. CDR3: CASSFRTGELFF. DNA of the CDR3: TGTGCCAGCAGTTTTAGAACCGGGGAGCTGTTTTTT. Full variable domain (missing parts from reference TRBV28 and TRBJ2-2): DVKVTQSSRYLVKRTGEKVFLECVQDMDHENMFWYRQDPGLGLRLIYFSYDVKMKEKGDIPEGYSVSREKKERFSLILESASTNQTSMYLCASSFRTGELFFGEGSRLTVL.

The V and J genes are TRBV6-1 and TRBJ2-2, with 14 bases that match TRBD2. Losses at the gene ends were 3 bases for V and 5 bases for J; bases not matched to a gene: 11. CDR1 is MNHNS and CDR2 is SASEGT in the germline V gene. This CDR3 contains 19 residues. The CDR3 region has the DNA TGTGCCAGCAGTGACAATGAACGAAGGACTAGCGGGGGGACCGGGGAGCTGTTTTTT. It specifies CASSDNERRTSGGTGELFF.

The chain is built from TRBV19 and TRBJ2-3; 7 bases are shared with TRBD1. Germline lookup yields CDR1 LNHDA and CDR2 SQIVND (reference sequence). V was pared by 5 bases and J by 5 bases, with 4 bases of the junction left unmatched. There are 13 residues in the CDR3. The CDR3 coding sequence is TGTGCCAGTAGTCTACGGGACAGAGATACGCAGTATTTT. Amino acids: CASSLRDRDTQYF.

In this sample, this clone turned up a few times. The CDR3 region has the DNA TGTGCCAGCAGCTTTGGGGAGAGGAACACTGAAGCTTTCTTT. Translated: CASSFGERNTEAFF. The chain is built from TRBV11-3 and TRBJ1-1, with D unclear. Trimming cost V 3 bases and J 1 base, with 9 bases left between them. The germline V gene has CDR1 SGHNT and CDR2 YENEEA. This CDR3 spans 14 amino acids.

The chain combines TRBV2 with TRBJ1-1, with D perhaps matching TRBD1 (5 bases). Germline lookup yields CDR1 SNHLY and CDR2 FYNNEI. The length of the CDR3 is 13 residues. The V gene lost 3 bases and the J gene lost 6 bases, with 11 bases spanning the gap. The CDR3 region is CASSEGLEAEAFF. CDR3 coding DNA: TGTGCCAGCAGTGAGGGACTTGAGGCTGAAGCTTTCTTT.

V is TRBV19 and J is TRBJ1-4, with a weak D call TRBD1 (5 bases). The CDR3 consists of 15 residues. The V gene lost 5 bases and the J gene lost 5 bases, with 15 bases spanning the gap. Germline CDR1 reads LNHDA; CDR2 reads SQIVND (reference sequence). The CDR3, as DNA: TGTGCCAGTAGTGCCTCAGGGTTGGAAAATGAAAAACTGTTTTTT. Translated: CASSASGLENEKLFF.

The rearrangement joins TRBV10-2 to TRBJ2-3; D gene uncertain. CDR1 is WSHSY and CDR2 is SAAADI in the germline V gene. The CDR3 covers 15 residues. V shed 6 bases and J shed 2 bases, with 15 bases lying between them. CDR3 coding DNA: TGCGCCAGCAGGGATGATGGGCGATACACAGATACGCAGTATTTT. It is translated as CASRDDGRYTDTQYF.